The clone carrying this T cell receptor (beta chain) was observed a single time. Antigen unknown. A junction boundary mismatches the germline segment, possibly from a read error. When the RNA was reverse transcribed, random hexamers were used with an input of about 0.5 to 1 ug. TCRdb reprocessed the immunoSEQ multiplex PCR reads via MiXCR and lists one record per CDR3 protein. Among approximately 300,000 distinct CDR3 sequences, about 91% were seen once, and the ten largest hold 0.18%. The entry originates in a study of CD8 T cells in Susac syndrome. Study-wide results and caveats: The study's TCR sequencing and HLA analysis covered a relatively small number of individuals, and the study acknowledged this.

Sequencing of TCR beta, carried out with a high-throughput approach, was applied to CD8+ and CD4+ T cells from the blood. Looked up from germline, CDR1 is SSHAT and CDR2 is FNYEAQ (reference sequence). The CDR3 runs to 14 residues. The genes are TRBV7-7 and TRBJ2-1; D is perhaps TRBD1 (6 bases). The specimen sequenced was CD8+ T cells from PBMCs. This TCR derives from a human donor with multiple sclerosis. The CDR3 spells CASSSRTVPNEQFF. The CDR3 bases are TGTGCTAGCAGCTCACGGACAGTCCCCAATGAGCAGTTCTTC.